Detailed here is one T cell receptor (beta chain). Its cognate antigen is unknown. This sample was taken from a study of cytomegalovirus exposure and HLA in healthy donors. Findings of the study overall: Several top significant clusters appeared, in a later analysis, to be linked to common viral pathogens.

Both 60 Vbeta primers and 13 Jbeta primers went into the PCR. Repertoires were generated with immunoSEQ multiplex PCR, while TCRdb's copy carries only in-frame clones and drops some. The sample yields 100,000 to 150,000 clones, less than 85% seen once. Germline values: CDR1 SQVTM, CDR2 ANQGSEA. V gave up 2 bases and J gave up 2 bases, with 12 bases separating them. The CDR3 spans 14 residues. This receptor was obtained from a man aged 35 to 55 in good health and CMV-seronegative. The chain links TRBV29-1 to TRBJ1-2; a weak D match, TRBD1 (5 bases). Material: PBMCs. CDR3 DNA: TGCAGCGTTGAACAACAGGATATCAACTATGGCTACACCTTC. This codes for CSVEQQDINYGYTF.